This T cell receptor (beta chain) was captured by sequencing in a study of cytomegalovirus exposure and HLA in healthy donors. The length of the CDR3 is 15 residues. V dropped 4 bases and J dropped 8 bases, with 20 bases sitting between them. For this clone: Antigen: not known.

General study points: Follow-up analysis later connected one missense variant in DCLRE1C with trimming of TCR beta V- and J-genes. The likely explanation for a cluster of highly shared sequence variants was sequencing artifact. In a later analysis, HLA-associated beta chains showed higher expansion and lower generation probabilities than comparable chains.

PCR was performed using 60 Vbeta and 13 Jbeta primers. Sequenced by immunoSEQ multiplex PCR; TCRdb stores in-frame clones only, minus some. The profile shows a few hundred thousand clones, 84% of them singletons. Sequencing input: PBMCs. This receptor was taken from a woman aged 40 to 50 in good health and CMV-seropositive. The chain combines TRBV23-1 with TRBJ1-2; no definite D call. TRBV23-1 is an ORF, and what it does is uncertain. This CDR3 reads CASSLSRLPKEGYTF. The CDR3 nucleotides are TGCGCCAGCAGTCTCTCACGGCTTCCCAAGGAGGGCTACACCTTC.